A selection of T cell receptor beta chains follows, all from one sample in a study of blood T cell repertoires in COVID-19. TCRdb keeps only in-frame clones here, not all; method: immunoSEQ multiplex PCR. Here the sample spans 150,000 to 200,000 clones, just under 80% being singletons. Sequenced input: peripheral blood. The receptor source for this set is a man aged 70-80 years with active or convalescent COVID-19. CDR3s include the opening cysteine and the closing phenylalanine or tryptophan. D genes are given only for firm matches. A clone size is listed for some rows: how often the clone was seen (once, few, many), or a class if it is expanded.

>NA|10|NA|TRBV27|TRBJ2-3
TGTGCCAGCGGGTGGGCTACGCAGTATTTT
CASGWATQYF
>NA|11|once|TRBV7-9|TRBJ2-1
TGTGCCAGCAGCTTTAACAATGAGCAGTTCTTC
CASSFNNEQFF
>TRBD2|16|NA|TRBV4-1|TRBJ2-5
TGCGCCAGCAGCCAACCTACGGGGGGGGCCCAAGAGACCCAGTACTTC
CASSQPTGGAQETQYF
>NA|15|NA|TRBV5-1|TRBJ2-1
TGCGCCAGCAGCTCGCTACTGAGCTCCTACAATGAGCAGTTCTTC
CASSSLLSSYNEQFF
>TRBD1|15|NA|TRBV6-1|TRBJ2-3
TGTGCCAGCAGTGATCAGGGGGCGTTTGATGATACGCAGTATTTT
CASSDQGAFDDTQYF
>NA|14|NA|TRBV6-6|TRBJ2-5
TGTGCCAGCAGTCGGGACTCCAATCAAGAGACCCAGTACTTC
CASSRDSNQETQYF
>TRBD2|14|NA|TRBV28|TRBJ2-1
TGTGCCAGCAGTCCTACTAGCGGGTTCAATGAGCAGTTCTTC
CASSPTSGFNEQFF
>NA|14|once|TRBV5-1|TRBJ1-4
TGCGCCAGCAGCCCCGGGGCAGGGGAAGAAAAACTGTTTTTT
CASSPGAGEEKLFF
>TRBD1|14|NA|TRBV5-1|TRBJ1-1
TGCGCCAGCAGCTTGGACAGGGGCTTAATCGAAGCTTTCTTT
CASSLDRGLIEAFF
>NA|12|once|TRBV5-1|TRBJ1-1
TGCGCCAGCAGGGAGCCGAACACTGAAGCTTTCTTT
CASREPNTEAFF
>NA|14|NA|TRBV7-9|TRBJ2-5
TGTGCCAGCAGCTTAAACCAGGGACAAGAGACCCAGTACTTC
CASSLNQGQETQYF
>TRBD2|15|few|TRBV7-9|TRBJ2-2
TGTGCCAGCAGCTTAACGGGGGGTGACACCGGGGAGCTGTTTTTT
CASSLTGGDTGELFF
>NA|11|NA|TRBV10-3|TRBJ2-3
TGTGCCATCGGAGAGGGAGATACGCAGTATTTT
CAIGEGDTQYF
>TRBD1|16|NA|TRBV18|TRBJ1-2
TGTGCCAGCTCACCACCCAGTAAGGGACAGGGCGATGGCTACACCTTC
CASSPPSKGQGDGYTF
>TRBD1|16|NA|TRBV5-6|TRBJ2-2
TGTGCCAGCAGCTTGTTACAGGGGCGGTCCCCCGGGGAGCTGTTTTTT
CASSLLQGRSPGELFF
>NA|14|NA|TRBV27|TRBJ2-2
TGTGCCAGCAGTCTAGTGTATAACACCGGGGAGCTGTTTTTT
CASSLVYNTGELFF
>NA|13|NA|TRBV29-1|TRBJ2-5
TGCAGCGTTAGTTTCGGGAAAAGGGAGACCCAGTACTTC
CSVSFGKRETQYF
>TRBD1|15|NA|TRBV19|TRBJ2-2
TGTGCCAGTAGTATGGACAGGGCGAACACCGGGGAGCTGTTTTTT
CASSMDRANTGELFF
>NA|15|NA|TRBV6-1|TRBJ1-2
TGTGCCAGCAGTGCAGGGAACGTAATTTCTATCGGCTACACCTTC
CASSAGNVISIGYTF
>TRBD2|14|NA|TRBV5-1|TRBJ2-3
TGCGCCAGCAGCTTCGGGACTAGTAAAGATACGCAGTATTTT
CASSFGTSKDTQYF
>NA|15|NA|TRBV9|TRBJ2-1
TGTGCCAGCAGCGGCTCTAGCGCCTCCTACAATGAGCAGTTCTTC
CASSGSSASYNEQFF
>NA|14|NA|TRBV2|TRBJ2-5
TGTGCCAGCAGTGAAGACAGGGGAGGAGAGACCCAGTACTTC
CASSEDRGGETQYF
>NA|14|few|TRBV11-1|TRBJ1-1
TGTGCCAGCAGCTTAGTAACAGAGAACACTGAAGCTTTCTTT
CASSLVTENTEAFF
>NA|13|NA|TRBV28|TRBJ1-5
TGTGCCAGCGGAGGTTATAGCAATCAGCCCCAGCATTTT
CASGGYSNQPQHF
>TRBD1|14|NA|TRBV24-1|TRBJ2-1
TGTGCCACCAGTGATGGACAGGGGTTCGATGAGCAGTTCTTC
CATSDGQGFDEQFF
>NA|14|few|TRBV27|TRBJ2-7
TGTGCCAGCAGAAGAGGGTCGGGGACCTACGAGCAGTACTTC
CASRRGSGTYEQYF
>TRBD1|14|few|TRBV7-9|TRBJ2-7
TGTGCCAGCAGCCCAGGACAGGGAATTTACGAGCAGTACTTC
CASSPGQGIYEQYF
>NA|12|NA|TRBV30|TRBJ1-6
TGTGCCTGGAGTAAGGTGGGCGCACCCCTCCACTTT
CAWSKVGAPLHF
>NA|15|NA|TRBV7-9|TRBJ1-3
TGTGCCAGCAGCTTACAGGGCTACTCTGGAAACACCATATATTTT
CASSLQGYSGNTIYF
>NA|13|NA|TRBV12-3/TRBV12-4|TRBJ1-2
TGTGCCAGCAGCTTCAGGGCCGCCGATGGCTACACCTTC
CASSFRAADGYTF
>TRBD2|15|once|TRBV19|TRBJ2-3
TGTGCCAGTAGCATTCTGGGGGGGAGCACAGATACGCAGTATTTT
CASSILGGSTDTQYF
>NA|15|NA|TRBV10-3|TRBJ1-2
TGTGCCATCAGTGATGCCGCAAACTCGTTCCATGGCTACACCTTC
CAISDAANSFHGYTF
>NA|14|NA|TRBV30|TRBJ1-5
TGTGCCTGGAGTGGTGCGGATAGCAATCAGCCCCAGCATTTT
CAWSGADSNQPQHF
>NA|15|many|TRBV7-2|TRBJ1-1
TGTGCCAGCAGCTTTGGGGCAGGGATGAACACTGAAGCTTTCTTT
CASSFGAGMNTEAFF
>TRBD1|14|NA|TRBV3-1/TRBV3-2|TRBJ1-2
TGTGCCAGCAGCCCCGGGACAGGGGTGAATGGCTACACCTTC
CASSPGTGVNGYTF
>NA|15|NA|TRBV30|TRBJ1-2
TGTGCCTGGAGTTCCCAAAGTGGAGGGGACTATGGCTACACCTTC
CAWSSQSGGDYGYTF
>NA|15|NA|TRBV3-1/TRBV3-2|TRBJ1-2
TGTGCCAGCAGCCAAGAGGGTAGGACATTCGGTGGCTACACCTTC
CASSQEGRTFGGYTF
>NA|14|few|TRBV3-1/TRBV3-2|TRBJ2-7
TGTGCCAGCAGCCCACCCGGGGGTCGCTACGAGCAGTACTTC
CASSPPGGRYEQYF
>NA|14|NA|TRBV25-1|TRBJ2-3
TGTGCCAGCAGTGATGCGACTAGCACAGATACGCAGTATTTT
CASSDATSTDTQYF
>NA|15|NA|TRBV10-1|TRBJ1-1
TGCGCCAGCAGTGCAAACAGAGCACCGAACACTGAAGCTTTCTTT
CASSANRAPNTEAFF
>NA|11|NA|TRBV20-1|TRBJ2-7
TGCAGTGCTGGGCGTACGCCCGAGCAGTACTTC
CSAGRTPEQYF
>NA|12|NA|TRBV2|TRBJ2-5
TGTGCCAGCACAACGGACCAAGAGACCCAGTACTTC
CASTTDQETQYF